This TCR beta chain was captured by sequencing in a study of PD-1 blockade in classical Hodgkin lymphoma. Specified time point: cycle 4 day 1 (C4D1), after 6 weeks of nivolumab. All patients relapsed after autologous stem cell transplantation, and brentuximab vedotin exposure varied. Germline CDR1 PRHDT, CDR2 FYEKMQ (reference sequence). There are 16 residues in the CDR3. The germline V and J ends were trimmed by 2 bases and 0 bases, with 14 bases remaining between them. Produced via immunoSEQ multiplex PCR; TCRdb's table is partial and in-frame only. The sample carries 100,000 or so clones, approximately 89% recorded once.

The input for sequencing was peripheral blood mononuclear cells (PBMCs), taken before the fourth cycle of nivolumab. The sequence was obtained from a human donor with classical Hodgkin lymphoma. This chain links TRBV13 with TRBJ2-7; possible D gene TRBD2, 5 bases. In DNA, the CDR3 is TGTGCCAGCAGCTTAATACGGGGATCGAGCTCCTACGAGCAGTACTTC. It codes for CASSLIRGSSSYEQYF.